Shown below are 25 T cell receptor beta chains from a single sample sequenced in a study of blood T cells in healthy people across ages. Using a J-beta primer mix together with a sample-barcoded 5' primer, a second PCR was run for about 6 to 11 cycles. Each CDR3 protein is one row after TCRdb ran MiXCR on the 5' RACE reads. The top ten hold around 11% of the sample, which has fewer than 2,000,000 distinct CDR3 sequences, almost 35% seen once. Sequencing was performed on blood. The receptors come from a woman aged 25 to 39 in good health.

The J gene is TRBJ2-7, the V gene TRBV28; D may match TRBD1 or TRBD2 (5 bases each). The germline V gene encodes CDR1 MDHEN and CDR2 SYDVKM. CDR3 size: 15 residues. V was pared by 5 bases and J by 2 bases, with 16 bases between. Here the CDR3 DNA reads TGTGCCAGCAGTCAAGGGACGGAGGAGACCTACGAGCAGTACTTC. Translation: CASSQGTEETYEQYF.

The chain joins TRBV10-3 to TRBJ2-3; 10 bases match TRBD2. Germline assignment: CDR1 ENHRY and CDR2 SYGVKD. This CDR3 region has 17 residues. The V gene end was trimmed by 0 bases and the J gene end by 6 bases; junction bases not matched to a gene: 9. CDR3 in DNA: TGTGCCATCAGTGAGTCAGTAGCGGGGGGCCTAAGGGATACGCAGTATTTT. This encodes CAISESVAGGLRDTQYF.

This clonotype was recorded a few times. The CDR3 sequence: CASSRQASARGGYEQYF. CDR3 coding DNA: TGTGCCAGCAGCCGACAGGCGTCGGCGCGGGGGGGCTACGAGCAGTACTTC. This chain connects TRBV7-2 to TRBJ2-7; 9 bases are a match to TRBD2. V trimming: 5 bases; J trimming: 3 bases; junction bases outside the gene matches: 14. This CDR3 is 17 amino acids long. The V gene's germline CDR1 is SGHTA and CDR2 FQGNSA. Full variable domain (missing parts from reference TRBV7-2 and TRBJ2-7): GAGVSQSPSNKVTEKGKDVELRCDPISGHTALYWYRQSLGQGLEFLIYFQGNSAPDKSGLPSDRFSAERTGGSVSTLTIQRTQQEDSAVYLCASSRQASARGGYEQYFGPGTRLTVT.

This clonotype was picked up a small number of times. V and J are TRBV9 and TRBJ2-3; TRBD1 might be the D (6 bases). The CDR3 runs 15 residues. Trimming shortened V by 3 bases and J by 2 bases, and 13 bases separated the two germline ends. CDR1 is SGDLS, CDR2 YYNGEE, per germline. The CDR3 DNA reads TGTGCCAGCAGCGCTTCGACAGGATTCACAGATACGCAGTATTTT. The encoded protein is CASSASTGFTDTQYF.

This clonotype was seen at least ten times. The chain joins TRBV13 to TRBJ2-5; maybe TRBD2 (5 bases). Trimming stripped 1 base from V and 6 bases from J, with 12 bases between. The germline CDR1 and CDR2 sequences are PRHDT and FYEKMQ (reference sequence). The CDR3 has 14 amino acids. The CDR3: CASSLERSSKTQYF. The CDR3, as DNA: TGTGCCAGCAGCTTAGAGCGGTCCTCGAAGACCCAGTACTTC.

This clonotype was seen repeatedly, ten times or more. CDR3 bases: TGTGCCAGCAGTGCCCGGGACTACAAAGAGACCCAGTACTTC. Residues: CASSARDYKETQYF. This chain connects TRBV25-1 to TRBJ2-5, with TRBD2 identical over 7 bases. The CDR3 has 14 amino acids. The V segment lost 4 bases and the J segment 3 bases; nucleotides outside the gene matches: 5. CDR1 MGHDK and CDR2 SYGVNS come from the germline V gene.

V gene TRBV13 combines with J gene TRBJ1-2; 8 nucleotides agree with TRBD1. Germline V gene sequence: CDR1 PRHDT, CDR2 FYEKMQ (reference sequence). This CDR3 is built from 14 residues. V lost 5 bases to trimming and J lost 5 bases; unmatched junction nucleotides: 7. This chain's CDR3 is CASSTRTGKYGYTF. CDR3 bases: TGTGCCAGCAGCACTCGGACAGGGAAGTATGGCTACACCTTC.

On this clonotype: A much bigger clone sits one base away, suggesting this may be a read error. The chain employs TRBV10-3 and TRBJ2-7; D is undetermined. The CDR3 is 14 amino acids. Germline CDR1 is ENHRY and CDR2 is SYGVKD. The CDR3 DNA follows: TGTGCCGTCAGTGAAAGTTCCCGGTTGGACGAGCAGTACTTC. It yields the protein CAVSESSRLDEQYF.

In its sample, this clonotype was seen a few times. CDR3 amino acids: CSAYKLKTSGVLGAYNEQFF. DNA of the CDR3: TGCAGTGCTTATAAACTCAAGACTAGCGGGGTATTAGGCGCCTACAATGAGCAGTTCTTC. The chain couples TRBV20-1 to TRBJ2-1; TRBD2 agrees at 11 bases. This CDR3 has 20 residues. V dropped 5 bases and J dropped 2; count of bases not matched to a gene: 20. The germline CDR1 and CDR2 sequences are DFQATT and SNEGSKA (reference sequence).

V usage is TRBV20-1 and J usage is TRBJ2-1; 12 nucleotides line up with TRBD2. This CDR3 has 18 amino acids. Losses at the gene ends were 8 bases for V and 8 bases for J; bases not matched to a gene: 22. Per the germline V gene, CDR1 is DFQATT and CDR2 is SNEGSKA (reference sequence). This chain's CDR3 is CSPVAGVETSGSRYEQFF. In DNA form, the CDR3 reads TGCAGTCCCGTGGCGGGTGTTGAGACTAGCGGGAGTCGCTATGAGCAGTTCTTC.

The CDR3 spells CASSEVVTDTQYF. DNA of the CDR3: TGCGCCAGCAGCGAGGTAGTAACAGATACGCAGTATTTT. The chain links TRBV5-1 to TRBJ2-3; D unresolved. CDR1 is SGHRS and CDR2 is YFSETQ in the germline V gene. CDR3 length: 13 amino acids. Trimming cost V 4 bases and J 3 bases, with 9 bases left between them.

The V call is TRBV7-9, the J call TRBJ2-2; 8 bases are shared with TRBD2. Trimming removed 5 bases from V and 0 bases from J; junction bases left unmatched: 8. CDR1 is SEHNR and CDR2 is FQNEAQ in the germline V gene (reference sequence). The CDR3 is 17 amino acids. The CDR3 bases are TGTGCCAGCAGCATCATCGGGAGGGCCTCGAACACCGGGGAGCTGTTTTTT. Its translation is CASSIIGRASNTGELFF. Drawing the rest from reference TRBV7-9 and TRBJ2-2, the complete variable domain is DTGVSQNPRHKITKRGQNVTFRCDPISEHNRLYWYRQTLGQGPEFLTYFQNEAQLEKSRLLSDRFSAERPKGSFSTLEIQRTEQGDSAMYLCASSIIGRASNTGELFFGEGSRLTVL.

V gene TRBV9 combines with J gene TRBJ2-3; 7 positions match TRBD2. There are 17 residues in the CDR3. Germline V lookup: CDR1 SGDLS, CDR2 YYNGEE. Unmatched junction bases numbered 13, after V lost 3 bases and J lost 3 bases. The CDR3 DNA reads as TGTGCCAGCAGCGGGGGCAGGAGCGGGGACGGGACAGATACGCAGTATTTT. Encoded protein: CASSGGRSGDGTDTQYF.

The chain has TRBV18 and TRBJ2-5; 10 bases match TRBD2. The junction had 12 bases not matched to a gene; V was cut back by 6 bases and J by 5 bases. This CDR3 has 16 residues. Germline V CDR1 and CDR2: KGHSH, LQKENI. CDR3 region: CASSPSGRASGETQYF. The CDR3 nucleotides read TGTGCCAGCTCTCCCAGCGGGAGGGCCAGTGGGGAGACCCAGTACTTC. Full variable domain (missing parts from reference TRBV18 and TRBJ2-5): NAGVMQNPRHLVRRRGQEARLRCSPMKGHSHVYWYRQLPEEGLKFMVYLQKENIIDESGMPKERFSAEFPKEGPSILRIQQVVRGDSAAYFCASSPSGRASGETQYFGPGTRLLVL.

The V gene is TRBV12-3 or TRBV12-4, the J gene TRBJ2-3; D is ambiguous. V was cut by 6 bases and J by 15 bases, with 19 bases left in between. This CDR3 comprises 12 residues. The CDR3 coding sequence is TGTGCCAGCAGATTGCGAACAGATATGGAATATTTT. It codes for CASRLRTDMEYF.

The sample holds a few counts of this clonotype. The chain couples TRBV29-1 to TRBJ2-5; D call uncertain. The CDR3 has 10 residues. The germline V gene encodes CDR1 SQVTM and CDR2 ANQGSEA. Trimming removed 3 bases from V and 5 bases from J, with 4 bases in between. The CDR3 DNA follows: TGCAGCGTTGACGGGGAGACCCAGTACTTC. Translated, it gives CSVDGETQYF.

Remarks on this clonotype: Sequence at one end of the junction differs from germline and may be a read error. The chain has TRBV6-1 and TRBJ1-4, with unresolved D. From germline, CDR1 is MNHNS and CDR2 SASEGT. CDR3 length: 14 amino acids. The CDR3 is CASSETSIPRKPFF. The DNA for the CDR3 is TGTGCCAGCAGTGAAACCAGCATCCCTAGGAAACCGTTTTTT.

The rearrangement links TRBV11-1 to TRBJ1-2; D ambiguous. This CDR3 has 14 residues. The V end was cut by 9 bases, the J end by 2 bases, with 16 bases between. In germline, CDR1 is SGHAT, CDR2 FQDESV (reference sequence). For the CDR3, the DNA is TGTGCCAGTTCTGCAGGAGGCGGGAACTATGGCTACACCTTC. This sequence encodes CASSAGGGNYGYTF. The variable domain in full, with the rest retrieved from reference TRBV11-1 and TRBJ1-2, is EAEVAQSPRYKITEKSQAVAFWCDPISGHATLYWYRQILGQGPELLVQFQDESVVDDSQLPKDRFSAERLKGVDSTLKIQPAELGDSAMYLCASSAGGGNYGYTFGSGTRLTVV.

This clonotype came up a few times. This chain connects TRBV4-1 to TRBJ2-5, with D possibly being TRBD1 or TRBD2 (5 bases each). The J call may be wrong; the DNA end is better matched by TRBJ2-7. Germline assignment: CDR1 MGHRA and CDR2 YSYEKL. CDR3 size: 15 residues. The CDR3 nucleotides are TGCGCCAGCAGCCAAGTGTTGAGGGGAGTCTACGAGCAGTACTTC. This encodes CASSQVLRGVYEQYF.

This clonotype showed up just a few times. This chain connects TRBV12-3 or TRBV12-4 to TRBJ2-3, with a possible D match to TRBD2 (6 bases). Trimming cost V 1 base and J 2 bases, with 10 bases left between them. The CDR3 extends over 15 amino acids. CDR3 amino acids: CASSLGRVATDTQYF. DNA of the CDR3: TGTGCCAGCAGTTTAGGGAGGGTGGCCACAGATACGCAGTATTTT.

The table lists this clonotype with a few counts. The chain is built from TRBV30 and TRBJ1-1; maybe TRBD1 (5 bases). Trimming shortened V by 1 base and J by 5 bases, and 8 bases separated the two germline ends. Germline CDR1 GTSNPN, CDR2 SVGIG (reference sequence). The CDR3 is 12 amino acids. CDR3 residues: CAWSGGDTEAFF. The DNA for the CDR3 is TGTGCCTGGAGTGGGGGGGATACTGAAGCTTTCTTT. Together with reference TRBV30 and TRBJ1-1, the CDR3 gives the full variable domain: SQTIHQWPATLVQPVGSPLSLECTVEGTSNPNLYWYRQAAGRGLQLLFYSVGIGQISSEVPQNLSASRPQDRQFILSSKKLLLSDSGFYLCAWSGGDTEAFFGQGTRLTVV.

This clonotype was counted a few times. This sequence joins TRBV10-3 and TRBJ2-3; a weak D match, TRBD1 (6 bases). Germline CDR1 and CDR2: ENHRY and SYGVKD. The V gene lost 7 bases and the J gene lost 3 bases, with 20 bases spanning the gap. The CDR3 covers 16 residues. The CDR3 DNA sequence: TGTGCCATCACCTCCAGGGACACCTCTACAACAGATACGCAGTATTTT. This translates into CAITSRDTSTTDTQYF.

Many counts were recorded for this clonotype. The chain employs TRBV4-2 and TRBJ2-3; 9 nucleotides align to TRBD1. Trimming took 1 base from V and 3 from J; bases not matched to a gene: 2. This CDR3 spans 15 amino acids. Germline CDR1 is LGHNA and CDR2 is YNFKEQ. The chain's CDR3 is CASSQVGTGTDTQYF. CDR3 coding DNA: TGTGCCAGCAGCCAAGTTGGGACAGGGACAGATACGCAGTATTTT.

This clonotype was detected only a few times. The chain combines TRBV4-1 with TRBJ1-1; D unclear. The CDR3 sequence is 15 residues long. Trimming left V 6 bases short and J 3 bases short, with 17 bases between. Germline V gene lookup returns CDR1 MGHRA and CDR2 YSYEKL. The CDR3 DNA reads as TGCGCCAGCAGTCGGGTGACTATCCGTCACACTGAAGCTTTCTTT. Protein product: CASSRVTIRHTEAFF.

This clonotype was detected a few times. The junction departs from germline at one end; a sequencing error may be responsible. This chain connects TRBV7-2 to TRBJ1-5, with no clear D. The CDR3 is 18 residues long. Germline V gives CDR1 SGHTA, CDR2 FQGNSA. CDR3 bases: TGTGCCGGCAGCCTGACACGGACCGGAGGTTATAGCAATCAGCCCCAGCATTTT. Translation gives CAGSLTRTGGYSNQPQHF.